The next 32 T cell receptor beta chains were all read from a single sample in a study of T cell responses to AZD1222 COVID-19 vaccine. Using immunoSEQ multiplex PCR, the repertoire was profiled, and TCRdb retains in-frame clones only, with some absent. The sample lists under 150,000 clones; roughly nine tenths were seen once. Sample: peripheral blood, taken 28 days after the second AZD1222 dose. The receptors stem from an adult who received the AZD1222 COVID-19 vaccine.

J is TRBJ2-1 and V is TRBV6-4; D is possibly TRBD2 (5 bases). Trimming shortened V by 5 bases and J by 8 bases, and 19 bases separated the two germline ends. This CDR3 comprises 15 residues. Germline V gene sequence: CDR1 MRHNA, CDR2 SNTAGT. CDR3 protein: CASSLEARGVDEQFF. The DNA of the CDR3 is TGTGCCAGCAGTTTAGAGGCCCGGGGAGTCGATGAGCAGTTCTTC.

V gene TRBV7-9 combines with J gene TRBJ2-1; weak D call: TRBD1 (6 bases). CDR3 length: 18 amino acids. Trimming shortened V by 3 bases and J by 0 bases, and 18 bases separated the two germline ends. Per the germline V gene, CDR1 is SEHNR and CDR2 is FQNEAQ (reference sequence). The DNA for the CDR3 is TGTGCCAGCAGCTTGGGGAGAGGGGGTCAGAGCTCCTACAATGAGCAGTTCTTC. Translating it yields CASSLGRGGQSSYNEQFF.

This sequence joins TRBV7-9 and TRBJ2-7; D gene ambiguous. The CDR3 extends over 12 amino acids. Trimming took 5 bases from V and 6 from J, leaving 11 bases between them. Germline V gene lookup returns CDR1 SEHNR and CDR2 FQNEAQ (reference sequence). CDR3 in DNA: TGTGCCAGCAGCCCAAAGCCTCCCGAGCAGTACTTC. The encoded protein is CASSPKPPEQYF.

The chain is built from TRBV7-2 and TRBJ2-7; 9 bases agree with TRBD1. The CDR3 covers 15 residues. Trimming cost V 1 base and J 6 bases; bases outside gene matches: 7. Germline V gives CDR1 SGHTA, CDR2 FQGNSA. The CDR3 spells CASSLVGQGRGEQYF. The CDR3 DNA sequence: TGTGCCAGCAGCTTAGTGGGACAGGGAAGAGGCGAGCAGTACTTC.

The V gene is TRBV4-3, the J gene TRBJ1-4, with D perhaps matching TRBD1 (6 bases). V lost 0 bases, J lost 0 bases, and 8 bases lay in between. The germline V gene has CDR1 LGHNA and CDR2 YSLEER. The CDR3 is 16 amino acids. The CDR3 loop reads CASSQDRGATNEKLFF. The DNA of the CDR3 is TGCGCCAGCAGCCAAGACAGGGGTGCAACTAATGAAAAACTGTTTTTT.

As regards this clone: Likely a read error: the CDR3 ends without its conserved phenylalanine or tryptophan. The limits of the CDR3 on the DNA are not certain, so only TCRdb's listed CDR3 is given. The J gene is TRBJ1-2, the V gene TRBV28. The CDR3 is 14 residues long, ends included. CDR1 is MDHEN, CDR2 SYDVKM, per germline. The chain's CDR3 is CASSLSIGRNLEFL.

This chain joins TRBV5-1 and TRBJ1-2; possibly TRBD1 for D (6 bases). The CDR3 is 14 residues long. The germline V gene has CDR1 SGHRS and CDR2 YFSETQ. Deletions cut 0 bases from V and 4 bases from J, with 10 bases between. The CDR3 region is CASSLAQGGYGYTF. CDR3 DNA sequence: TGCGCCAGCAGCTTGGCACAGGGTGGCTATGGCTACACCTTC.

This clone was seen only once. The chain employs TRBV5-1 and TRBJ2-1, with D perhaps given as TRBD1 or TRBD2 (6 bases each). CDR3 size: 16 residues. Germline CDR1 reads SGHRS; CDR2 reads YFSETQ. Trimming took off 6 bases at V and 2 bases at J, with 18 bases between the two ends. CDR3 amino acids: CASKLWGAGAYNEQFF. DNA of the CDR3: TGCGCCAGCAAGCTTTGGGGGGCTGGGGCCTACAATGAGCAGTTCTTC.

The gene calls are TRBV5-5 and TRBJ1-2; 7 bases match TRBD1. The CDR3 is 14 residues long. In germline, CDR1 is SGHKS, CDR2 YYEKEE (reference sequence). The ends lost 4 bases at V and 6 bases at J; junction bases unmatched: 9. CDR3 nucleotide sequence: TGTGCCAGCAGCATTGGGACAGCTACAGATGGCTACACCTTC. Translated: CASSIGTATDGYTF.

The CDR3 DNA reads TGTGCCAGCTCACCAATCCTGACTAGCGGGGGGACCACAGATACGCAGTATTTT. This codes for CASSPILTSGGTTDTQYF. This chain uses TRBV18 with TRBJ2-3, with TRBD2 matching over 13 bases. This CDR3 region has 18 residues. V gave up 2 bases and J gave up 2 bases; unmatched junction bases: 7. CDR1 is KGHSH, CDR2 LQKENI, per germline. The whole variable domain, filled in from reference TRBV18 and TRBJ2-3, reads NAGVMQNPRHLVRRRGQEARLRCSPMKGHSHVYWYRQLPEEGLKFMVYLQKENIIDESGMPKERFSAEFPKEGPSILRIQQVVRGDSAAYFCASSPILTSGGTTDTQYFGPGTRLTVL.

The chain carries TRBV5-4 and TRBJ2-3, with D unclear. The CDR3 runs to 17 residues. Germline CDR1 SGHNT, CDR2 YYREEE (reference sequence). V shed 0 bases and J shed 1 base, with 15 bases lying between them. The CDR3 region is CASSLAPLGAGTDTQYF. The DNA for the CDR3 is TGTGCCAGCAGCTTGGCCCCTCTAGGTGCGGGCACAGATACGCAGTATTTT. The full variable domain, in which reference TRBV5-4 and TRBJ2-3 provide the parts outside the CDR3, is ETGVTQSPTHLIKTRGQQVTLRCSSQSGHNTVSWYQQALGQGPQFIFQYYREEENGRGNFPPRFSGLQFPNYSSELNVNALELDDSALYLCASSLAPLGAGTDTQYFGPGTRLTVL.

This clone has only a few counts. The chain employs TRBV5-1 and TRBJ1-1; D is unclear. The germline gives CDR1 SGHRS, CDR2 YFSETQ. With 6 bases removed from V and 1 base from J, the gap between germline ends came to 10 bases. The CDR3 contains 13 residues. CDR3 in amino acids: CASKAWGNTEAFF. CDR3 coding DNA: TGCGCCAGCAAAGCTTGGGGGAACACTGAAGCTTTCTTT.

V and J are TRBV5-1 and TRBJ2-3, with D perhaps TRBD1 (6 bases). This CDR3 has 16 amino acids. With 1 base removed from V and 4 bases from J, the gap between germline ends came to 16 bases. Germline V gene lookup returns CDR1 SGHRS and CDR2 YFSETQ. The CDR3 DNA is TGCGCCAGCAGCTTGTTAGGGTCAGGGGTATCAGATACGCAGTATTTT. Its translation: CASSLLGSGVSDTQYF.

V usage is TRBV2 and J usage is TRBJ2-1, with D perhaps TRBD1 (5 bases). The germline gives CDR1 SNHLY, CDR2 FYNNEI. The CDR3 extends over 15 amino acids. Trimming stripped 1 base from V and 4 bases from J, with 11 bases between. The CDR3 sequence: CASSEVVGVYNEQFF. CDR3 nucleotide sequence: TGTGCCAGCAGTGAAGTGGTAGGGGTTTACAATGAGCAGTTCTTC.

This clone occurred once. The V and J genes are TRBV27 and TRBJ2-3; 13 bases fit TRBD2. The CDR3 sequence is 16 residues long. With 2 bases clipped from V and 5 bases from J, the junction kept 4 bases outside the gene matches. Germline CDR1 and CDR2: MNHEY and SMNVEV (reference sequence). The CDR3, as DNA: TGTGCCAGCAGTTTAGGTACTAGCGGGAGGGGAGATACGCAGTATTTT. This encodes CASSLGTSGRGDTQYF.

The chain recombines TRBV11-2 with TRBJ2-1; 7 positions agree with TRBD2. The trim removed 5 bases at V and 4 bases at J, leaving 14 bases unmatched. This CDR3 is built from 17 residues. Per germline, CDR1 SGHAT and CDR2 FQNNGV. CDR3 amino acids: CASSLSGRRGVYNEQFF. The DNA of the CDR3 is TGTGCCAGCAGCCTCTCCGGCCGACGGGGGGTTTACAATGAGCAGTTCTTC. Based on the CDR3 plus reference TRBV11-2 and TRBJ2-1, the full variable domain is EAGVAQSPRYKIIEKRQSVAFWCNPISGHATLYWYQQILGQGPKLLIQFQNNGVVDDSQLPKDRFSAERLKGVDSTLKIQPAKLEDSAVYLCASSLSGRRGVYNEQFFGPGTRLTVL.

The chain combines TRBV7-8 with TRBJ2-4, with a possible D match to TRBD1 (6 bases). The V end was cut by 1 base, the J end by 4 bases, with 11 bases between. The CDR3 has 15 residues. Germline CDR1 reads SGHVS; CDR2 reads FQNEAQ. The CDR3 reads CASSLEDSTKNIQYF. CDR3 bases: TGTGCCAGCAGCTTAGAGGACAGTACTAAAAACATTCAGTACTTC. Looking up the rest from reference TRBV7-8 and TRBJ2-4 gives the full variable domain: GAGVSQSPRYKVAKRGQDVALRCDPISGHVSLFWYQQALGQGPEFLTYFQNEAQLDKSGLPSDRFFAERPEGSVSTLKIQRTQQEDSAVYLCASSLEDSTKNIQYFGAGTRLSVL.

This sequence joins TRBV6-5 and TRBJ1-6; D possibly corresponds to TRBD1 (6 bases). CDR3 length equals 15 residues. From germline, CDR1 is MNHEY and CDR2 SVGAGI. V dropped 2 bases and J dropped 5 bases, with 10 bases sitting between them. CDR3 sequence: CASSYRDTHNSPLHF. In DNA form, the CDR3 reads TGTGCCAGCAGTTACAGGGACACCCATAATTCACCCCTCCACTTT.

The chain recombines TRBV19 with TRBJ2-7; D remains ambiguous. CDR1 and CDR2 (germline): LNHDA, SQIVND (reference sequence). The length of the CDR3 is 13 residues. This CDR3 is CASPPEPSFDMDV. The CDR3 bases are TGTGCCAGTCCCCCTGAGCCCTCCTTCGACATGGATGTC.

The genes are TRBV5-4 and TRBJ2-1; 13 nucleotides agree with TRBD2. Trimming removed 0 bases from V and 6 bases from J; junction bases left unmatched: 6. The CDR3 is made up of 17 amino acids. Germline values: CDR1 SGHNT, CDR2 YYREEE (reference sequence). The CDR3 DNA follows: TGTGCCAGCAGCTTGGTAGGACTAGCGGGGGCCCTCAATGAGCAGTTCTTC. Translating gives CASSLVGLAGALNEQFF.

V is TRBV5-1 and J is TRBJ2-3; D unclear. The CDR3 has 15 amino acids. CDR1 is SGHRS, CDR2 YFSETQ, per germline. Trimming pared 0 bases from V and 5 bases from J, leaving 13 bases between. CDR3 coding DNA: TGCGCCAGCAGCTTGGAGGCCCATTCGGGAGATACGCAGTATTTT. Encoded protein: CASSLEAHSGDTQYF.

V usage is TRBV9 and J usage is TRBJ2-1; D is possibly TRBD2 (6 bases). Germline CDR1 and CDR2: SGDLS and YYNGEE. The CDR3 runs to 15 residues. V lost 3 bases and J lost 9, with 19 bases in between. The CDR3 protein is CASSAGERRAAEQFF. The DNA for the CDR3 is TGTGCCAGCAGCGCGGGGGAGAGGCGAGCGGCTGAGCAGTTCTTC.

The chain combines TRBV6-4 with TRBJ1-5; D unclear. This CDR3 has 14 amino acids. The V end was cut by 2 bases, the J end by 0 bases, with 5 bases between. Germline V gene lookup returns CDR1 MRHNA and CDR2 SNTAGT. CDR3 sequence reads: CASSDSVSNQPQHF. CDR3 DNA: TGTGCCAGCAGTGACAGCGTTAGCAATCAGCCCCAGCATTTT.

In nucleotides, the CDR3 is TGTGCCAGCACCCAGTACAATGAGCAGTTCTTC. This sequence encodes CASTQYNEQFF. The chain combines TRBV2 with TRBJ2-1; unclear D gene. The V end lost 7 bases, the J end lost 4 bases, and 5 bases lay between the germline ends. The CDR3 extends over 11 amino acids. Germline CDR1 reads SNHLY; CDR2 reads FYNNEI.

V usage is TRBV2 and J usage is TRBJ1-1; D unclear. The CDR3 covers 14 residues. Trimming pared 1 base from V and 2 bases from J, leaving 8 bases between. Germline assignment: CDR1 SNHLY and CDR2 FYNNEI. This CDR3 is CASSEGQPNTEAFF. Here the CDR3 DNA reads TGTGCCAGCAGTGAAGGGCAGCCTAACACTGAAGCTTTCTTT.

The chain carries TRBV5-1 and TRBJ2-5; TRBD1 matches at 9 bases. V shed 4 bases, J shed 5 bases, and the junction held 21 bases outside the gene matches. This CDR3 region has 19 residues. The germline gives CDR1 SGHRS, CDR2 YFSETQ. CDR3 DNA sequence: TGCGCCAGCAGCCAAACCGGGACAGGGCTATTTGTTTATGTGGAGACCCAGTACTTC. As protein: CASSQTGTGLFVYVETQYF.

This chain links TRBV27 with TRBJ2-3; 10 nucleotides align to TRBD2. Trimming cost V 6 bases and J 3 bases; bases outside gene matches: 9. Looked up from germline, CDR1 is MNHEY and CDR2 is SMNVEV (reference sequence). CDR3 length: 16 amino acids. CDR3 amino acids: CASSGARAGGTDTQYF. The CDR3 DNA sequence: TGTGCCAGCAGCGGAGCAAGAGCGGGAGGGACAGATACGCAGTATTTT.

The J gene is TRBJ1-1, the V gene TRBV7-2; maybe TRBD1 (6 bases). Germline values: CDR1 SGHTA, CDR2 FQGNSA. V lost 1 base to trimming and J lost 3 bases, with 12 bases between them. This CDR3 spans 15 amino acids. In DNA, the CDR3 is TGTGCCAGCAGCTTAGTGGGGGGCGCGTACACTGAAGCTTTCTTT. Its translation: CASSLVGGAYTEAFF.

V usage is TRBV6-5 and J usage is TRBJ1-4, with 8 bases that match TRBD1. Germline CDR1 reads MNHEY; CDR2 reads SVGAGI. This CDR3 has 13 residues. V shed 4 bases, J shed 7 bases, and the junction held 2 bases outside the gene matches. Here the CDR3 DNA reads TGTGCCAGCAGTTTGACAGGGGTTGAAAAACTGTTTTTT. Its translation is CASSLTGVEKLFF.

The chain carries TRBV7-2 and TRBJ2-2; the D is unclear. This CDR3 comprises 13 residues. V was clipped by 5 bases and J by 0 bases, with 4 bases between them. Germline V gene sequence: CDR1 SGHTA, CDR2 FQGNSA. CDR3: CASSQANTGELFF. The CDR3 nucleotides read TGTGCCAGCAGCCAGGCGAACACCGGGGAGCTGTTTTTT.

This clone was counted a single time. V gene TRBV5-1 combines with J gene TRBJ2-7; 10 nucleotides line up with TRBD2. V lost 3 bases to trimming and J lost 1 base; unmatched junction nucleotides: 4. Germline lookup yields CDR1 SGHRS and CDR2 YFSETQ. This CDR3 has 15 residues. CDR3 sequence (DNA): TGCGCCAGCAGCTGGACTAGCGGACGATCCTACGAGCAGTACTTC. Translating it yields CASSWTSGRSYEQYF.

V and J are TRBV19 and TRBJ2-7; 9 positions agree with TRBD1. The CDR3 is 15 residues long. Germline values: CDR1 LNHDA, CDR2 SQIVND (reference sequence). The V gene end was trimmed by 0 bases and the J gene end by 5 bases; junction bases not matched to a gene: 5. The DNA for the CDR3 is TGTGCCAGTAGTATAGATCGACAGGGGGGCGACGAGCAGTACTTC. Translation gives CASSIDRQGGDEQYF.